This T cell receptor (beta chain) is drawn from a study of long-term antiretroviral therapy in people with HIV. About the study: It was about a decade before the 2015 immediate-ART recommendation that the earliest samples were taken.

Survey-level immunoSEQ v3.0 assays were run. Sequenced by immunoSEQ multiplex PCR; TCRdb stores in-frame clones only, minus some. The sample holds some 26,000 clones; 76% are singletons and the top ten take around 10%. Per the germline V gene, CDR1 is SQVTM and CDR2 is ANQGSEA. J gave up 11 bases and V 4 bases, and 7 bases lay outside the gene matches. The CDR3 has 11 amino acids. The gene calls are TRBV29-1 and TRBJ1-1, with 7 bases aligning to TRBD1. The sequencing here drew on unsorted PBMCs, taken 1.1 years before starting antiretroviral therapy. This sequence originates from a middle-aged woman with HIV. The CDR3 DNA follows: TGCAGCGTTGCCGACAGGGTACAGGCTTTCTTT. Translation gives CSVADRVQAFF.